This TCR beta chain was recorded in a study of radiotherapy plus CTLA-4 blockade in lung cancer. General study points: Clones derived from tumor TCRs expanded in blood after radiotherapy plus ipilimumab.

On this clone: Its antigen is currently unknown.

Germline V lookup: CDR1 LGHNA, CDR2 YSLEER. The CDR3 contains 15 residues. Trimming took 3 bases from V and 4 from J; bases not matched to a gene: 4. Profiling relied on immunoSEQ multiplex PCR, and the TCRdb table lists in-frame clones only, not all of them. The repertoire holds under 55,000 clones, with more than 60% as singletons. The chain uses TRBV4-3 and TRBJ1-2; 11 positions agree with TRBD1. The source of this sequence is a human donor with non-small cell lung cancer who had a partial response to radiotherapy plus ipilimumab. This specimen consisted of peripheral blood, obtained from a patient treated with radiotherapy plus ipilimumab. The CDR3 sequence: CASSHGTGGSYGYTF. CDR3 coding DNA: TGCGCCAGCAGCCATGGGACAGGGGGTAGCTATGGCTACACCTTC.